Following are 9 T cell receptor beta chains from one sample sequenced in a study of T cells after posttransplantation cyclophosphamide. Control samples came 1 year after myeloablative marrow transplants with methotrexate plus calcineurin inhibitor. Using immunoSEQ multiplex PCR, the repertoire was profiled, and TCRdb retains in-frame clones only, with some absent. The data contain some 15,000 clones, roughly 80% of them seen just once; the ten biggest clones take up about 3%. The sample in question was PBMCs, obtained roughly 470 days after allogeneic stem cell transplant with calcineurin inhibitor and methotrexate. The receptor source for this set is a young adult male patient who received an allogeneic stem cell transplant from an unrelated donor, was CMV-positive, and had acute and chronic GVHD. Some T cells may have come from the graft donor.

This chain connects TRBV30 to TRBJ2-4; 7 bases align to TRBD1. The V segment lost 2 bases and the J segment 5 bases; nucleotides outside the gene matches: 6. The germline gives CDR1 GTSNPN, CDR2 SVGIG (reference sequence). This CDR3 comprises 14 residues. CDR3 sequence (DNA): TGTGCCTGGAGTCAGACAGGGAAACAAAACATTCAGTACTTC. Translating it yields CAWSQTGKQNIQYF.

The chain is built from TRBV13 and TRBJ1-4; 7 positions match TRBD1. This CDR3 is built from 14 residues. V was pared by 0 bases and J by 8 bases, with 3 bases of the junction left unmatched. The germline V gene has CDR1 PRHDT and CDR2 FYEKMQ (reference sequence). The CDR3 DNA sequence: TGTGCCAGCAGCTTAGGACAGGGGCGGGAAAAACTGTTTTTT. Protein: CASSLGQGREKLFF.

In its sample, this clone was seen once. DNA of the CDR3: TGTGCCAGTAGTATAGATGGCAGATCCTACGAGCAGTACTTC. Translated: CASSIDGRSYEQYF. V usage is TRBV19 and J usage is TRBJ2-7, with D unclear. The germline gives CDR1 LNHDA, CDR2 SQIVND (reference sequence). This CDR3 contains 14 residues. Trimming left V 0 bases short and J 1 base short, with 7 bases between.

J is TRBJ1-2 and V is TRBV15, with TRBD1 matching over 7 bases. The trim removed 1 base at V and 7 bases at J, leaving 12 bases unmatched. Germline loops: CDR1 LNHNV, CDR2 YYDKDF (reference sequence). There are 16 residues in the CDR3. The CDR3 coding sequence is TGTGCCACCAGCAGAGCCCTGAGCACAGGGGAGGTTGGCTACACCTTC. Its protein is CATSRALSTGEVGYTF.

The V call is TRBV25-1, the J call TRBJ1-1, with a possible D match to TRBD1 (6 bases). Trimming cost V 5 bases and J 2 bases, with 15 bases left between them. Germline lookup yields CDR1 MGHDK and CDR2 SYGVNS. This CDR3 region has 15 residues. The CDR3 here is CASSPQGRGNTEAFF. In DNA, the CDR3 is TGTGCCAGCAGTCCCCAGGGGAGAGGAAACACTGAAGCTTTCTTT.

This chain links TRBV4-2 with TRBJ2-7; 8 nucleotides line up with TRBD2. The CDR3 covers 15 residues. Trimming cost V 3 bases and J 6 bases; bases outside gene matches: 10. Germline loops: CDR1 LGHNA, CDR2 YNFKEQ. CDR3 sequence: CASSHAGGLAGEQYF. The CDR3 region has the DNA TGTGCCAGCAGCCACGCCGGCGGGCTAGCGGGCGAGCAGTACTTC.

This clone appeared a few times. This rearrangement joins TRBV28 to TRBJ1-2; 10 bases fit TRBD1. Per germline, CDR1 MDHEN and CDR2 SYDVKM. There are 14 residues in the CDR3. Unmatched junction bases numbered 10, after V lost 8 bases and J lost 7 bases. The CDR3 nucleotides read TGTGCCAGCTATAGACCGGGACAGGGGTTTGGCTACACCTTC. This translates into CASYRPGQGFGYTF.

The V gene is TRBV6-1, the J gene TRBJ1-1; D remains unclear. The CDR3 length is 14 residues. The germline V and J ends were trimmed by 5 bases and 3 bases, with 13 bases remaining between them. Germline CDR1 and CDR2: MNHNS and SASEGT. This CDR3 reads CASSYVRVDTEAFF. The CDR3 DNA reads as TGTGCCAGCAGTTATGTACGGGTGGACACTGAAGCTTTCTTT.

The rearrangement joins TRBV9 to TRBJ2-1, with TRBD2 matching 8 bases. From germline, CDR1 is SGDLS and CDR2 YYNGEE. J gave up 10 bases and V 0 bases, and 3 bases lay outside the gene matches. The CDR3 sequence is 13 residues long. In DNA form, the CDR3 reads TGTGCCAGCAGCGTAGGAAGCGGGAGAGAGCAGTTCTTC. Translating gives CASSVGSGREQFF. Drawing the rest from reference TRBV9 and TRBJ2-1, the complete variable domain is DSGVTQTPKHLITATGQRVTLRCSPRSGDLSVYWYQQSLDQGLQFLIQYYNGEERAKGNILERFSAQQFPDLHSELNLSSLELGDSALYFCASSVGSGREQFFGPGTRLTVL.